Listed below are T cell receptor beta chains from one sample, sequenced in a study of cytomegalovirus exposure and HLA in healthy donors. Using immunoSEQ multiplex PCR, the repertoire was profiled, and TCRdb retains in-frame clones only, with some absent. Altogether 120,000 or so clones are present, roughly a tenth being singletons, with the ten largest covering around 5%. The sequencing sample was made of PBMCs. These receptor sequences come from a woman younger than 30 in good health and CMV-seropositive. Each CDR3 is given without its conserved first and last residue. D genes are given only for firm matches.

TRBV15	TRBJ1-1	-	ATSRDLGAAF
TRBV6-1	TRBJ2-2	TRBD2	ASSELTGGLGELF
TRBV19	TRBJ2-2	TRBD1	ATRPDRVGTGELF
TRBV7-2	TRBJ2-7	TRBD2	ASSTYSGISYEQY
TRBV7-9	TRBJ2-1	-	ASSQDGNDRWF
TRBV5-4	TRBJ2-1	TRBD2	ASSSLAGSPI
TRBV6-5	TRBJ2-3	TRBD1	ASSTHRGADTQY
TRBV7-2	TRBJ2-7	-	ASSPGLTSYEQY
TRBV10-2	TRBJ2-5	-	ATWAGFPWETQY
TRBV6-5	TRBJ2-7	-	ASSQQGHGFYEQY
TRBV5-5	TRBJ1-3	-	ASSLAWFSSSGNTIY
TRBV11-3	TRBJ1-1	-	ASSSRSEAF
TRBV18	TRBJ2-7	-	ASSPGTPSSYEQY
TRBV19	TRBJ2-2	-	ASTGSGAGELF
TRBV28	TRBJ1-1	-	ASRTGTRDTEAF
TRBV28	TRBJ1-2	-	ASGPGYSYGYT
TRBV27	TRBJ2-7	TRBD2	ASGPGLAGGSEQY
TRBV30	TRBJ2-2	-	AWSVGGKAGELF
TRBV5-1	TRBJ1-1	-	ASSILDGTEAF
TRBV10-3	TRBJ1-1	TRBD1	AIRPGGNTEAF
TRBV28	TRBJ1-2	TRBD1	ASRTGGAVYT
TRBV6-1	TRBJ1-4	-	ASSESMGGGEKLF
TRBV30	TRBJ2-5	-	AWERFETQY
TRBV6-6	TRBJ1-2	-	ASSPEGLVYGYT